The clone carrying this TCR beta chain was counted ten times or more. Germline CDR1 KGHDR, CDR2 SFDVKD. This CDR3 comprises 21 residues. The ends lost 1 base at V and 7 bases at J; junction bases unmatched: 19. The data derive from a study of CD8 T cells in ankylosing spondylitis. Quantitative 5'-RACE with molecular barcodes produced the TCR beta libraries. TCRdb redid the calling of the 5' RACE reads with MiXCR, one entry per CDR3 protein. The sample has more than 95,000 distinct CDR3 sequences; 8% to 10% are singletons. This TCR derives from a male donor with ankylosing spondylitis or in good health (not recorded which). The sequenced sample consisted of blood, either unsorted or a sorted T cell fraction (not recorded which). This rearrangement joins TRBV24-1 to TRBJ2-1; TRBD1 matches 12 bases. The CDR3 reads CATSDFSRDRGLGVGGNEQFF. In DNA, the CDR3 is TGTGCCACCAGTGATTTCTCGCGGGACAGGGGGCTTGGTGTTGGGGGTAATGAGCAGTTCTTC.